These T cell receptor beta chains were read from a single sample in a study of cytomegalovirus exposure and HLA in healthy donors. TCRdb's copy holds only in-frame clones and misses some; the assay was immunoSEQ multiplex PCR. The sample lists over 100,000 clones; roughly 67% were seen once. Sequencing input: PBMCs. All receptors derive from a man aged 35 to 55 in good health and CMV-seronegative. Both conserved end residues are part of each CDR3. D genes are given only for firm matches. Size values are once, few and many counts, or a class for expanded clones, and some rows have none.

size,J,V,D,CDR3,DNA
.,TRBJ2-7,TRBV4-3,TRBD2,CASSQGDSGGLTYEQYF,TGCGCCAGCAGCCAAGGGGATAGCGGGGGCCTTACCTACGAGCAGTACTTC
.,TRBJ2-1,TRBV5-5,.,CASRPTGYNEQFF,TGTGCCAGCAGGCCGACAGGTTACAATGAGCAGTTCTTC
.,TRBJ2-7,TRBV27,.,CASSNGRGATYEQYF,TGTGCCAGCAGCAATGGGAGGGGGGCTACCTACGAGCAGTACTTC
.,TRBJ2-3,TRBV30,.,CAWSATSTSTDTQYF,TGTGCCTGGAGTGCCACCTCGACTAGCACAGATACGCAGTATTTT
few,TRBJ2-7,TRBV7-2,TRBD2,CASSLGGLAGGLYPQYF,TGTGCCAGCAGCTTAGGTGGGCTAGCGGGGGGGCTCTATCCGCAGTACTTC
.,TRBJ1-2,TRBV7-2,.,CASSLDRTDYLYGYTF,TGTGCCAGCAGCTTAGATAGGACAGATTATCTCTATGGCTACACCTTC
few,TRBJ1-6,TRBV15,.,CATSGGGYNSPLHF,TGTGCCACCAGTGGCGGGGGCTATAATTCACCCCTCCACTTT
.,TRBJ1-6,TRBV7-6,TRBD1,CASSLDRGGRNSPLHF,TGTGCCAGCAGCCTCGACAGGGGAGGGAGGAATTCACCCCTCCACTTT
.,TRBJ1-5,TRBV2,TRBD1,CASTPDRGGQNQPQHF,TGTGCCAGCACCCCGGACAGGGGAGGACAAAATCAGCCCCAGCATTTT
.,TRBJ1-2,TRBV6-4,TRBD1,CASSDFTGGGSFGYTF,TGTGCCAGCAGTGACTTTACAGGGGGCGGATCATTTGGCTACACCTTC
.,TRBJ2-7,TRBV11-2,TRBD2,CASSLRLEGGNEQYF,TGTGCCAGCAGCTTGCGGTTAGAGGGAGGGAACGAGCAGTACTTC
.,TRBJ1-5,TRBV29-1,.,CSVRGNNQPQHF,TGCAGCGTGAGGGGGAATAATCAGCCCCAGCATTTT
.,TRBJ2-2,TRBV9,.,CASSVAPLDTGELFF,TGTGCCAGCAGCGTAGCCCCCTTAGACACCGGGGAGCTGTTTTTT
.,TRBJ2-4,TRBV5-6,.,CASSFTGLAKNIQYF,TGTGCCAGCAGCTTCACTGGGCTAGCCAAAAACATTCAGTACTTC
.,TRBJ2-7,TRBV5-6,.,CASSLDPMSTYEQYF,TGTGCCAGCAGCTTGGACCCTATGTCCACCTACGAGCAGTACTTC
.,TRBJ2-5,TRBV5-1,.,CASSLVRETQYF,TGCGCCAGCAGCTTGGTCCGAGAGACCCAGTACTTC
.,TRBJ2-5,TRBV5-1,.,CASRSGLQETQYF,TGCGCCAGCAGGTCCGGACTCCAAGAGACCCAGTACTTC
.,TRBJ1-2,TRBV28,TRBD1,CASDRGREGYTF,TGTGCCAGCGACAGGGGGCGCGAAGGCTACACCTTC
.,TRBJ2-2,TRBV18,.,CASSPRVAGGELFF,TGTGCCAGCTCACCACGGGTGGCAGGCGGGGAGCTGTTTTTT
.,TRBJ2-3,TRBV4-2,.,CASSQAQLASTDTQYF,TGTGCCAGCAGCCAAGCCCAACTAGCAAGCACAGATACGCAGTATTTT
.,TRBJ2-5,TRBV5-6,.,CASSFGVRGATQYF,TGTGCCAGCAGCTTTGGGGTGCGGGGCGCGACCCAGTACTTC
few,TRBJ2-7,TRBV6-1,.,CASSTGYEQYF,TGTGCCAGCAGTACAGGGTACGAGCAGTACTTC
.,TRBJ2-7,TRBV6-5,TRBD1,CASSYLSGTGHGEQYF,TGTGCCAGCAGTTACCTTTCGGGGACAGGGCATGGGGAGCAGTACTTC
few,TRBJ1-1,TRBV5-6,TRBD1,CASSYLQGAQGTEAFF,TGTGCCAGCAGCTACCTACAGGGGGCGCAGGGCACTGAAGCTTTCTTT
.,TRBJ1-1,TRBV7-2,TRBD1,CASSLGYVLTGLNTEAFF,TGTGCCAGCAGCTTGGGCTACGTATTGACAGGGTTGAACACTGAAGCTTTCTTT
.,TRBJ1-1,TRBV7-3,TRBD1,CASSLGTGLNTEAFF,TGTGCCAGCAGCTTAGGGACAGGGCTGAACACTGAAGCTTTCTTT
.,TRBJ1-2,TRBV25-1,.,CASSVRQGCGYTF,TGTGCCAGCAGTGTACGTCAGGGGTGTGGCTACACCTTC
.,TRBJ1-2,TRBV28,TRBD1,CASSFHGTGDGYTF,TGTGCCAGCAGCTTTCATGGGACAGGGGATGGCTACACCTTC
.,TRBJ2-5,TRBV4-2,TRBD2,CASSQQRGGPETQYF,TGTGCCAGCAGCCAACAGCGGGGGGGCCCTGAGACCCAGTACTTC
.,TRBJ2-7,TRBV5-1,TRBD2,CASSPLGGVGDYEQYF,TGCGCCAGCAGTCCACTGGGGGGGGTTGGGGACTACGAGCAGTACTTC
.,TRBJ2-1,TRBV9,TRBD2,CASSSLAGTYNEQFF,TGTGCCAGCAGCTCCTTAGCGGGAACCTACAATGAGCAGTTCTTC
.,TRBJ2-7,TRBV19,.,CASRSVWDNYEQYF,TGTGCCAGTAGATCTGTGTGGGACAACTACGAGCAGTACTTC
.,TRBJ1-5,TRBV18,.,CASSPGRGYNQPQHF,TGTGCCAGCTCACCGGGCAGAGGGTATAATCAGCCCCAGCATTTT
.,TRBJ1-6,TRBV4-2,.,CASSQDPDNSPLHF,TGTGCCAGCAGCCAAGATCCAGATAATTCACCCCTCCACTTT
.,TRBJ1-3,TRBV6-8,TRBD1,CASSRQGGNTIYF,TGTGCCAGCAGTCGACAGGGGGGAAACACCATATATTTT
.,TRBJ1-5,TRBV2,.,CASKPGHNQPQHF,TGTGCCAGCAAACCGGGACACAATCAGCCCCAGCATTTT
.,TRBJ2-5,TRBV9,TRBD1,CASSAGDSPQETQYF,TGTGCCAGCAGCGCAGGGGACAGCCCCCAGGAGACCCAGTACTTC
.,TRBJ1-5,TRBV7-2,TRBD1,CASSLAPTGHNQPQHF,TGTGCCAGCAGCTTAGCGCCGACAGGGCACAATCAGCCCCAGCATTTT
.,TRBJ1-5,TRBV7-2,TRBD1,CASSRKGQGYQPQHF,TGTGCCAGCAGCCGAAAAGGACAGGGGTATCAGCCCCAGCATTTT
.,TRBJ1-4,TRBV5-5,.,CASSNGIRVPLTNEKLFF,TGTGCCAGCAGCAACGGGATCCGGGTCCCTCTAACTAATGAAAAACTGTTTTTT
few,TRBJ1-1,TRBV19,TRBD1,CASSQYLDRVNTEAFF,TGTGCCAGTAGTCAATACCTGGACAGGGTGAACACTGAAGCTTTCTTT
.,TRBJ2-2,TRBV5-6,TRBD1,CASSIGSRGRTGELFF,TGTGCCAGCAGCATTGGGTCCAGGGGGCGCACCGGGGAGCTGTTTTTT
.,TRBJ1-1,TRBV11-2,.,CASSFPPTGNTEAFF,TGTGCCAGCAGCTTCCCCCCGACAGGGAACACTGAAGCTTTCTTT
many,TRBJ2-1,TRBV7-3,.,CASSPQVGANEQFF,TGTGCCAGCAGCCCACAGGTGGGGGCCAATGAGCAGTTCTTC
.,TRBJ1-4,TRBV5-1,TRBD1,CASSLTTGTGNEKLFF,TGCGCCAGCAGCTTGACCACCGGGACAGGGAATGAAAAACTGTTTTTT
.,TRBJ2-7,TRBV7-2,.,CASSSRIAGGYEQYF,TGTGCCAGCAGCTCCCGGATAGCCGGGGGTTATGAGCAGTACTTC
few,TRBJ2-1,TRBV15,TRBD2,CATSRDRGGSYNEQFF,TGTGCCACCAGCAGAGATCGGGGGGGCTCCTACAATGAGCAGTTCTTC
.,TRBJ1-4,TRBV7-9,TRBD1,CASSPGTGGFWDEKLFF,TGTGCCAGCAGCCCCGGGACAGGGGGCTTTTGGGATGAAAAACTGTTTTTT
.,TRBJ2-3,TRBV7-9,TRBD2,CASSRSGGGTDTQYF,TGTGCCAGCAGCCGTAGCGGGGGGGGAACAGATACGCAGTATTTT
.,TRBJ2-3,TRBV5-1,.,CASSLGGTATDTQYF,TGCGCCAGCAGCTTGGGGGGGACTGCCACAGATACGCAGTATTTT
.,TRBJ2-7,TRBV7-2,TRBD1,CASSLEPRRGQVEQYF,TGTGCCAGCAGCTTAGAGCCGCGCAGGGGGCAGGTCGAGCAGTACTTC